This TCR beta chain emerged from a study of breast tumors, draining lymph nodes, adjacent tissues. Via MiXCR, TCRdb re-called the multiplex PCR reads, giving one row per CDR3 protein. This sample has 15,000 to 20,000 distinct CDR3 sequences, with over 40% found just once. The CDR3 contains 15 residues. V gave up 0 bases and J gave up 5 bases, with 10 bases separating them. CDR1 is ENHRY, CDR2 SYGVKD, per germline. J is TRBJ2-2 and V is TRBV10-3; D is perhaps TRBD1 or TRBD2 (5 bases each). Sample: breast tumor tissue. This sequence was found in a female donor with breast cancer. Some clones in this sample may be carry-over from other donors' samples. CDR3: CAISESGTGTGELFF. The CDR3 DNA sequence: TGTGCCATCAGTGAGTCCGGGACGGGGACCGGGGAGCTGTTTTTT.